Below, 18 T cell receptor beta chains from the same sample are listed, as sequenced in a study of blood T cell repertoires in COVID-19. Method: immunoSEQ multiplex PCR; TCRdb's copy keeps in-frame clones and lacks some. The repertoire includes more than 300,000 clones, 85% to 90% of them detected once, and 1.2% sits in the top ten. The sample taken for sequencing was PBMCs or T cells enriched from blood (not recorded which). These receptors were collected from a woman aged 18-35 years who had recovered from COVID-19.

CDR3 DNA sequence: TGTGCCTGGACCAGAGTTGGACAGGGAAATGAAAAACTGTTTTTT. Translating gives CAWTRVGQGNEKLFF. The J gene is TRBJ1-4, the V gene TRBV30; TRBD1 matches at 8 bases. The trim removed 4 bases at V and 5 bases at J, leaving 9 bases unmatched. Germline loops: CDR1 GTSNPN, CDR2 SVGIG (reference sequence). The CDR3 totals 15 residues.

This clone has more than one count but fewer than ten. The genes are TRBV4-3 and TRBJ1-4, with D possibly TRBD1 on 5 matching bases. Looked up from germline, CDR1 is LGHNA and CDR2 is YSLEER. Trimming took off 0 bases at V and 7 bases at J, with 15 bases between the two ends. CDR3 length: 16 residues. For the CDR3, the DNA is TGCGCCAGCAGCCAAGAGGGAGGCAGGGCGGGTGAAAAACTGTTTTTT. Translating it yields CASSQEGGRAGEKLFF.

The chain has TRBV5-1 and TRBJ2-1, with D possibly being TRBD2 (7 bases). The V and J ends lost 4 bases and 4 bases respectively, with 15 bases between them. Germline CDR1 SGHRS, CDR2 YFSETQ. This CDR3 has 15 amino acids. CDR3: CASSGPRGAYNEQFF. In DNA, the CDR3 is TGCGCCAGCAGCGGGCCCCGGGGGGCGTACAATGAGCAGTTCTTC.

The CDR3 bases are TGTGCCAGTAATCGGGACAGGGCTTACACCGGGGAGCTGTTTTTT. Translation gives CASNRDRAYTGELFF. This chain links TRBV19 with TRBJ2-2, with TRBD1 matching over 9 bases. CDR3 length: 15 residues. Trimming at V came to 7 bases and at J to 3 bases, leaving 6 bases not matched to a gene. Germline V gives CDR1 LNHDA, CDR2 SQIVND (reference sequence).

This chain uses TRBV18 with TRBJ2-3; D unresolved. The CDR3 is 15 amino acids. The ends were cut back, 1 base at V and 3 bases at J, with 11 bases in the middle. In germline, CDR1 is KGHSH, CDR2 LQKENI. The CDR3 DNA follows: TGTGCCAGCTCACCACTTTTTCCGGGTACAGATACGCAGTATTTT. Translating gives CASSPLFPGTDTQYF.

The chain has TRBV21-1 and TRBJ1-5. TRBV21-1 is flagged as a pseudogene. This CDR3 contains 15 residues. CDR3 sequence reads: CASSKYEEGSAAQHF. CDR3 DNA: TGTGCCAGCAGCAAATATGAGGAGGGAAGTGCAGCCCAGCATTTT.

The chain is built from TRBV15 and TRBJ2-4; D is ambiguous. The CDR3 has 15 residues. The V gene's germline CDR1 is LNHNV and CDR2 YYDKDF (reference sequence). V was shortened by 0 bases and J by 14 bases, with 20 bases between the two germline ends. The CDR3 spells CATSRDRGIKSRKYF. The CDR3, as DNA: TGTGCCACCAGCAGAGATCGAGGAATAAAAAGTAGAAAGTACTTC.

The CDR3 protein is CASSLVGVETQYF. CDR3 coding DNA: TGTGCCAGCAGCCTGGTGGGCGTGGAGACCCAGTACTTC. The chain combines TRBV7-9 with TRBJ2-5; D gene uncertain. The germline V and J ends were trimmed by 5 bases and 5 bases, with 12 bases remaining between them. Germline V gene sequence: CDR1 SEHNR, CDR2 FQNEAQ (reference sequence). The CDR3 runs to 13 residues.

In this sample, this clone turned up once. It may be a read error: a sequence one base away is much more abundant. CDR3: CASSRLAGSQETQYF. The CDR3 DNA reads TGTGCCAGCAGTCGACTAGCGGGGAGCCAAGAGACCCAGTACTTC. V usage is TRBV11-2 and J usage is TRBJ2-5, with 11 bases fitting TRBD2. The germline CDR1 and CDR2 sequences are SGHAT and FQNNGV. The trim removed 6 bases at V and 1 base at J, leaving 4 bases unmatched. The CDR3 is 15 amino acids. The variable domain in full, completed from reference TRBV11-2 and TRBJ2-5, reads EAGVAQSPRYKIIEKRQSVAFWCNPISGHATLYWYQQILGQGPKLLIQFQNNGVVDDSQLPKDRFSAERLKGVDSTLKIQPAKLEDSAVYLCASSRLAGSQETQYFGPGTRLLVL.

The CDR3, as DNA: TGCAGCGTTGAGGGGGGTTCGGCAGACTTCATCCAAGAGACCCAGTACTTC. It yields the protein CSVEGGSADFIQETQYF. V and J are TRBV29-1 and TRBJ2-5; D might be TRBD2 (6 bases). V was clipped by 3 bases and J by 1 base, with 21 bases between them. The CDR3 consists of 17 residues. Germline CDR1 SQVTM, CDR2 ANQGSEA.

V usage is TRBV28 and J usage is TRBJ1-2; TRBD1 matches at 12 bases. Looked up from germline, CDR1 is MDHEN and CDR2 is SYDVKM. The CDR3 contains 14 residues. V shed 6 bases, J shed 8 bases, and the junction held 7 bases outside the gene matches. CDR3 coding DNA: TGTGCCAGCAGCGTCCGGGACAGGGGGCCAGGCTACACCTTC. Translated, it gives CASSVRDRGPGYTF.

This chain links TRBV2 with TRBJ1-5, with D possibly being TRBD1 (5 bases). With 8 bases removed from V and 4 bases from J, the gap between germline ends came to 15 bases. Germline V gene sequence: CDR1 SNHLY, CDR2 FYNNEI. The CDR3 length is 14 residues. CDR3 loop: CASSRGAGNQPQHF. The CDR3 region has the DNA TGTGCCAGCTCCCGTGGGGCGGGGAATCAGCCCCAGCATTTT.

The genes are TRBV25-1 and TRBJ1-2, with unresolved D. Trimming left V 1 base short and J 6 bases short, with 12 bases between. Germline lookup yields CDR1 MGHDK and CDR2 SYGVNS. CDR3 length: 14 amino acids. CDR3 bases: TGTGCCAGCAGTGAATTGAGACAACGTAATGGCTACACCTTC. The encoded protein is CASSELRQRNGYTF.

The rearrangement links TRBV6-6 to TRBJ1-5, with TRBD1 matching 9 bases. The CDR3 extends over 16 amino acids. Germline loops: CDR1 MNHNY, CDR2 SVGAGI (reference sequence). The ends lost 7 bases at V and 1 base at J; junction bases unmatched: 8. The CDR3 region is CASTDRGGLSNQPQHF. The CDR3 DNA sequence: TGTGCCAGCACCGACAGGGGGGGCCTAAGCAATCAGCCCCAGCATTTT.

CDR3 loop: CASSYQAGLQETQYF. CDR3 sequence (DNA): TGTGCCAGCAGTTACCAAGCGGGCCTTCAAGAGACCCAGTACTTC. The V and J genes are TRBV11-2 and TRBJ2-5; D might be TRBD2 (6 bases). V dropped 6 bases and J dropped 2 bases, with 16 bases sitting between them. The CDR3 contains 15 residues. Germline V CDR1 and CDR2: SGHAT, FQNNGV.

The sample holds one count of this clone. CDR3 in DNA: TGCGCCAGCAGCCCCTTCGGCAGGGACTACGAGCAGTACTTC. Protein: CASSPFGRDYEQYF. V is TRBV5-1 and J is TRBJ2-7, with D tentatively TRBD1 (5 bases). The length of the CDR3 is 14 residues. Trimming stripped 4 bases from V and 3 bases from J, with 14 bases between. Germline V gene sequence: CDR1 SGHRS, CDR2 YFSETQ. The complete variable domain, with remaining parts taken from reference TRBV5-1 and TRBJ2-7, reads KAGVTQTPRYLIKTRGQQVTLSCSPISGHRSVSWYQQTPGQGLQFLFEYFSETQRNKGNFPGRFSGRQFSNSRSEMNVSTLELGDSALYLCASSPFGRDYEQYFGPGTRLTVT.

The chain recombines TRBV7-9 with TRBJ1-2; 7 bases line up with TRBD1. The ends lost 1 base at V and 7 bases at J; junction bases unmatched: 12. The CDR3 spans 16 residues. Germline V gene data show CDR1 as SEHNR and CDR2 as FQNEAQ (reference sequence). CDR3 loop: CASSLGPPGTAVGYTF. The CDR3, as DNA: TGTGCCAGCAGCTTAGGACCCCCTGGGACAGCGGTTGGCTACACCTTC.

J is TRBJ1-1 and V is TRBV5-1; D gene uncertain. Germline loops: CDR1 SGHRS, CDR2 YFSETQ. The length of the CDR3 is 16 residues. V was pared by 0 bases and J by 1 base, with 13 bases between. The CDR3: CASSLGVGSQNTEAFF. The CDR3 DNA follows: TGCGCCAGCAGCTTGGGTGTGGGTAGCCAGAACACTGAAGCTTTCTTT.